This entry features one T cell receptor beta chain sequence. The sample is drawn from a study of T-cell reconstitution after alpha-beta-depleted transplantation in children. V lost 4 bases, J lost 0 bases, and 13 bases lay in between. This CDR3 has 15 residues. Germline V gene data show CDR1 as SEHNR and CDR2 as FQNEAQ (reference sequence). Unique molecular identifiers were used in preparing the TCRbeta library. One entry per CDR3 protein results from TCRdb running MiXCR on the PCR reads. This sample has 190,000 or so distinct CDR3 sequences, with just under 6.5% found just once. This chain joins TRBV7-9 and TRBJ2-7; D not resolved. The sequenced sample was PBMCs, obtained before TCRalphabeta/CD19-depleted stem cell transplant. This receptor was taken from a girl in the first two years of life with combined immunodeficiency, due to receive a stem cell transplant. CDR3 in amino acids: CASSSTPTPSYEQYF. The CDR3 DNA reads TGTGCCAGCAGCTCGACACCGACCCCCTCCTACGAGCAGTACTTC. Looking up the rest from reference TRBV7-9 and TRBJ2-7 gives the full variable domain: DTGVSQNPRHKITKRGQNVTFRCDPISEHNRLYWYRQTLGQGPEFLTYFQNEAQLEKSRLLSDRFSAERPKGSFSTLEIQRTEQGDSAMYLCASSSTPTPSYEQYFGPGTRLTVT.